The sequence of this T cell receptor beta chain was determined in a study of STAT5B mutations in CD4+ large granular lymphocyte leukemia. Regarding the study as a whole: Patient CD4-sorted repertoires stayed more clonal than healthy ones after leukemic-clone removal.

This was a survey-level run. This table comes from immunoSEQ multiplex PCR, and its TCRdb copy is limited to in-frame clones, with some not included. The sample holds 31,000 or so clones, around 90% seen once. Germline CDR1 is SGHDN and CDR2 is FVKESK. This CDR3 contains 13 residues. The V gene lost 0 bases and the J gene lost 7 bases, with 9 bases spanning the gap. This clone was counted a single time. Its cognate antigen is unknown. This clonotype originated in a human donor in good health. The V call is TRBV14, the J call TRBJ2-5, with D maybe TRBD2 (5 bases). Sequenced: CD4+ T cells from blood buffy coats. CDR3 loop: CASSQDWESTQYF. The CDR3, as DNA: TGTGCCAGCAGCCAAGATTGGGAGTCGACCCAGTACTTC.